These 25 T cell receptor beta chains share one sample of origin, sequenced in a study of tumor-infiltrating lymphocytes in primary liver carcinoma. Unsorted whole blood supplied the blood RNA, and germline DNA was isolated too. Researchers generated TCR beta cDNA from about 0.5 ug of total RNA, relying on a constant-region primer. Each TCR beta library was derived from three nested multiplex PCR rounds that employed slightly modified ARM-PCR. Forward primers for TRBV1-TRBV30 and a C-beta reverse primer served the first two PCR rounds, at about 9 cycles each. MiXCR, run by TCRdb on the multiplex PCR reads, gives a single entry per CDR3 protein. The sample records approximately 340,000 distinct CDR3 sequences, 65% being singletons. The sample comprised peripheral blood. These receptors were obtained from a man between 40 and 49 years old with primary liver carcinoma and hepatitis B virus infection.

This clonotype appeared once. In this CDR3 the conserved last residue, phenylalanine or tryptophan, is missing, so a read error is likely. The chain uses TRBV11-2 and TRBJ1-4; tentative D call: TRBD1 (5 bases). The CDR3 has 14 residues. Germline V gene data show CDR1 as SGHAT and CDR2 as FQNNGV. CDR3: CASSSGTANEELFS. CDR3 coding DNA: TGTGCCAGCAGCTCCGGGACTGCTAATGAAGAACTGTTTTCT.

The genes are TRBV6-2 or TRBV6-3 and TRBJ2-7; D is unclear. Germline assignment: CDR1 MNHEY and CDR2 SVGEGT. V was trimmed by 8 bases and J by 6 bases, leaving 14 bases between them. This CDR3 has 12 amino acids. In nucleotides, the CDR3 is TGTGCCAGCGCAACATGGCCGGGCGAGCAGTACTTC. Translated: CASATWPGEQYF.

V usage is TRBV10-2 and J usage is TRBJ2-7; D is unclear. Germline CDR1 is WSHSY and CDR2 is SAAADI. The V gene lost 3 bases and the J gene lost 2 bases, with 14 bases spanning the gap. This CDR3 is built from 15 residues. CDR3 sequence (DNA): TGCGCCAGCAGTGAAGTTGAAAAATTGGCCTACGAGCAGTACTTC. Translated: CASSEVEKLAYEQYF.

A few counts support this clonotype. A much larger clone lies a single base off, so this may be a read error. The rearrangement joins TRBV12-3 or TRBV12-4 to TRBJ2-1; D is tentatively TRBD1 or TRBD2 (5 bases each). This CDR3 contains 18 residues. V lost 3 bases and J 2 bases, leaving 20 bases between the germline ends. CDR3 sequence (DNA): TGTGCCAGCAGTTTGAGGGAACTAGTGGGGGACGCCTACAATGAGCAGTTCTTC. Translation: CASSLRELVGDAYNEQFF.

The sample holds a few counts of this clonotype. The CDR3 loop is CASSRTGQGASYEQYF. The CDR3 DNA sequence: TGTGCCAGCAGCCGAACGGGACAGGGGGCCTCCTACGAGCAGTACTTC. The rearrangement uses TRBV6-6 and TRBJ2-7; 12 bases are a match to TRBD1. This CDR3 comprises 16 residues. The V gene end was trimmed by 6 bases and the J gene end by 0 bases; junction bases not matched to a gene: 6. Germline V lookup: CDR1 MNHNY, CDR2 SVGAGI (reference sequence).

In the case of this clonotype: A much larger clonotype is one base distant, so this may be a read error. The rearrangement joins TRBV6-5 to TRBJ1-6, with D possibly TRBD1 on 6 matching bases. CDR3 length equals 17 residues. Looked up from germline, CDR1 is MNHEY and CDR2 is SVGAGI. V lost 4 bases and J lost 3, with 16 bases in between. This chain's CDR3 is CASSSPGHGLYNSPLHF. The CDR3 DNA follows: TGTGCCAGCAGTTCCCCGGGACATGGCCTCTATAATTCACCCCTCCACTTT.

Concerning this clonotype: The germline gene is not matched at one end of the junction; a read error may be the cause. V usage is TRBV11-2 and J usage is TRBJ2-1, with D perhaps TRBD1 (5 bases). Per the germline V gene, CDR1 is SGHAT and CDR2 is FQNNGV. The CDR3 loop spans 17 amino acids. The CDR3 DNA reads TGTGCCAGCAGTTTAGTCCCGACAGTGAGATCCTACAATGAGCAGTCCTTC. This gives the protein CASSLVPTVRSYNEQSF. Using reference TRBV11-2 and TRBJ2-1 for the parts outside the CDR3, the full variable domain is EAGVAQSPRYKIIEKRQSVAFWCNPISGHATLYWYQQILGQGPKLLIQFQNNGVVDDSQLPKDRFSAERLKGVDSTLKIQPAKLEDSAVYLCASSLVPTVRSYNEQSFGPGTRLTVL.

This clonotype appeared once. Being one base from a much bigger clone, this may be a read error. The chain employs TRBV11-3 and TRBJ1-2; maybe TRBD1 (5 bases). This CDR3 region has 17 residues. Germline CDR1 reads SGHNT; CDR2 reads YENEEA. V lost 7 bases to trimming and J lost 6 bases, with 27 bases between them. CDR3 nucleotides: TGTGCCAGCACCGAGCTGGGGGGGGGAGTCAGGGCGCATGGCTACACCTTC. Translating gives CASTELGGGVRAHGYTF.

This clonotype was seen only once. V usage is TRBV6-5 and J usage is TRBJ2-5; 9 bases map to TRBD1. From germline, CDR1 is MNHEY and CDR2 SVGAGI. The CDR3 totals 16 residues. Germline trimming cut 2 bases from V and 5 bases from J; bases unmatched to any gene: 9. CDR3 sequence reads: CASSYVPGQGMETQYF. Written as DNA, the CDR3 is TGTGCCAGCAGTTACGTGCCGGGACAGGGAATGGAGACCCAGTACTTC.

With regard to this clonotype: This is likely a read error, given that the CDR3 carries no conserved phenylalanine or tryptophan at its end. The chain has TRBV11-2 and TRBJ1-6, with unresolved D. V shed 5 bases and J shed 10 bases, with 9 bases lying between them. The CDR3 length is 12 residues. Germline V gives CDR1 SGHAT, CDR2 FQNNGV. The CDR3 is CASSHPGSPLHI. The CDR3 nucleotides are TGTGCCAGCAGCCACCCGGGGTCACCCCTCCACATT.

The chain carries TRBV11-2 and TRBJ2-7, with TRBD2 matching over 7 bases. The CDR3 runs 15 residues. Germline assignment: CDR1 SGHAT and CDR2 FQNNGV. V lost 5 bases and J lost 13; bases outside the gene matches: 20. CDR3 region: CASSPGLGTVGTHYF. DNA for the CDR3: TGTGCCAGCAGCCCCGGACTAGGAACCGTGGGGACCCACTACTTC.

Turning to this clonotype: This may be a read error: a much more frequent sequence differs by one nucleotide. V and J are TRBV6-1 and TRBJ1-1, with 7 bases lining up with TRBD1. With V trimmed by 10 bases and J by 6 bases, 8 bases remained unmatched. The CDR3 runs 12 residues. The germline V gene has CDR1 MNHNS and CDR2 SASEGT. The CDR3 loop is CANRDRAAEAFF. CDR3 DNA sequence: TGTGCCAACAGAGACAGGGCCGCTGAAGCTTTCTTT.

This rearrangement joins TRBV5-6 to TRBJ1-4, with D possibly matching TRBD1 (5 bases). CDR1 SGHDT and CDR2 YYEEEE come from the germline V gene. With 4 bases removed from V and 10 bases from J, the gap between germline ends came to 17 bases. This CDR3 spans 14 amino acids. The CDR3 nucleotides read TGTGCCAGCAGCCTTGACACGACGGGGGGAAAACTGTTTTTT. Amino acids: CASSLDTTGGKLFF.

Ten or more counts support this clonotype. The CDR3 protein is CASSEGQGPDNEQFF. The CDR3 DNA is TGCGCCAGCAGTGAGGGACAGGGTCCGGACAATGAGCAGTTCTTC. The rearrangement links TRBV10-1 to TRBJ2-1; 8 nucleotides align to TRBD1. The CDR3 loop spans 15 amino acids. CDR1 and CDR2 (germline): WNHNN, SYGVQD (reference sequence). V was clipped by 2 bases and J by 5 bases; unmatched bases: 5.

This chain links TRBV7-2 with TRBJ1-2; 7 nucleotides match TRBD1. Germline V gene data show CDR1 as SGHTA and CDR2 as FQGNSA. This CDR3 region has 17 residues. Trimming took 2 bases from V and 3 from J; bases not matched to a gene: 12. The CDR3 here is CASSLSAGGRVDYGYTF. As DNA, the CDR3 is TGTGCCAGCAGCTTATCAGCAGGGGGTAGGGTGGACTATGGCTACACCTTC.

V gene TRBV30 combines with J gene TRBJ2-2; 8 nucleotides align to TRBD1. Germline lookup yields CDR1 GTSNPN and CDR2 SVGIG (reference sequence). V shed 6 bases, J shed 0 bases, and the junction held 9 bases outside the gene matches. This CDR3 contains 16 residues. The CDR3 nucleotides are TGTGCCTGTAGCTTCACGACAGGGGCGAACACCGGGGAGCTGTTTTTT. This gives the protein CACSFTTGANTGELFF. Full variable domain (rest looked up from reference TRBV30 and TRBJ2-2): SQTIHQWPATLVQPVGSPLSLECTVEGTSNPNLYWYRQAAGRGLQLLFYSVGIGQISSEVPQNLSASRPQDRQFILSSKKLLLSDSGFYLCACSFTTGANTGELFFGEGSRLTVL.

Regarding this clonotype: A much larger clone is a single base away; this may be a read error. This sequence joins TRBV4-1 and TRBJ1-5, with 10 bases fitting TRBD1. With V trimmed by 4 bases and J by 3 bases, 6 bases remained unmatched. CDR1 is MGHRA and CDR2 is YSYEKL in the germline V gene. The length of the CDR3 is 16 residues. The CDR3 sequence is CASSRAGTGDNQPQHF. DNA of the CDR3: TGCGCCAGCAGCCGCGCCGGGACAGGGGACAATCAGCCCCAGCATTTT.

A single count supports this clonotype. It may be a read error: a sequence one base away is much more abundant. The J gene is TRBJ2-2, the V gene TRBV12-3 or TRBV12-4; D remains unclear. The CDR3 covers 14 residues. V was clipped by 10 bases and J by 4 bases, with 16 bases between them. The CDR3 spells CAIQVHGVTGELFF. CDR3 DNA sequence: TGTGCCATTCAGGTTCATGGTGTCACCGGGGAGCTGTTTTTT.

With regard to this clonotype: One end of the junction is discordant with germline, which a read error may explain. The chain uses TRBV4-3 and TRBJ2-1; 9 bases agree with TRBD2. This CDR3 contains 19 residues. Germline V gene data show CDR1 as LGHNA and CDR2 as YSLEER. CDR3 loop: CASSQKPGASGKLHNGQFF. CDR3 DNA: TGCGCCAGCAGCCAAAAGCCAGGGGCTAGCGGGAAGTTGCACAATGGGCAGTTCTTC.

Comments on this clonotype: At one boundary the junction diverges from the germline segment, which might be a read error. This rearrangement joins TRBV5-6 to TRBJ2-7; tentatively, D is TRBD1 (5 bases). In germline, CDR1 is SGHDT, CDR2 YYEEEE. CDR3 length: 16 amino acids. CDR3 amino acids: CASSLKGATQSYEQYF. The DNA for the CDR3 is TGTGCCAGCAGCTTGAAAGGGGCTACGCAGTCCTATGAGCAGTACTTC.

Regarding this clonotype: A read error may produce the germline difference seen at one junction end. The rearrangement uses TRBV10-3 and TRBJ2-3; no reliable D call. CDR3 size: 13 residues. Germline CDR1 ENHRY, CDR2 SYGVKD. CDR3 DNA sequence: TGTGCCAGCAGCCTCGGCCCCACAGATACGCACTATTTT. Translation: CASSLGPTDTHYF.

Concerning this clonotype itself: One end of the junction varies from germline; a read error may be responsible. The chain couples TRBV11-2 to TRBJ2-7, with D possibly being TRBD2 (5 bases). CDR1 is SGHAT, CDR2 FQNNGV, per germline. This CDR3 spans 14 amino acids. In DNA form, the CDR3 reads TGTGCCAGCAGCTTAGGTCGGGGTTCCTACGGGCAGCACTTC. It codes for CASSLGRGSYGQHF.

This clonotype was observed a single time. The junction departs from the called germline gene at one end, perhaps through a read error. The chain joins TRBV6-1 to TRBJ1-2, with 8 bases that match TRBD1. This CDR3 is 12 amino acids long. CDR1 is MNHNS and CDR2 is SASEGT in the germline V gene. The CDR3 reads CGSSPTGDGCTF. In DNA form, the CDR3 reads TGTGGCAGCAGTCCGACAGGGGATGGCTGCACCTTC.

Points on this clonotype: A clone one base away is much larger, so this may be a read error. The conserved final phenylalanine or tryptophan is absent from the CDR3, which likely points to a read error. This chain joins TRBV12-3 or TRBV12-4 and TRBJ2-1; D is possibly TRBD2 (6 bases). Deletions cut 4 bases from V and 8 bases from J, with 9 bases between. This CDR3 has 12 amino acids. As DNA, the CDR3 is TGTGCCAGCAGTTCGGGGGAGTATGAGCAGTTCCTC. Amino acids: CASSSGEYEQFL.

For this clonotype: No conserved phenylalanine or tryptophan is present at the end of the CDR3, so a read error is the likely explanation. The chain combines TRBV28 with TRBJ1-5; possible D gene TRBD1, 5 bases. V lost 10 bases and J 1 base, leaving 11 bases between the germline ends. The germline gives CDR1 MDHEN, CDR2 SYDVKM. This CDR3 has 13 residues. The CDR3 loop is CAISWDSNQPQHY. The CDR3 DNA sequence: TGTGCCATCAGCTGGGACAGCAATCAGCCCCAGCATTAT.